This record covers a single TCR beta chain. These data originate in a study of cytomegalovirus exposure and HLA in healthy donors. In the PCR, 60 Vbeta and 13 Jbeta primers were used. TCRdb's copy holds only in-frame clones and misses some; the assay was immunoSEQ multiplex PCR. The profile shows 100,000 or so clones, approximately 64% of them singletons. This CDR3 is built from 17 residues. CDR1 is MNHNS, CDR2 SASEGT, per germline. Trimming took 3 bases from V and 6 from J, leaving 21 bases between them. Sequenced material: PBMCs. This receptor was obtained from a human donor in good health. The chain recombines TRBV6-1 with TRBJ1-5; weak D call: TRBD1 (6 bases). The CDR3 region is CASSDTSGGRKGQPQHF. CDR3 coding DNA: TGTGCCAGCAGTGACACATCGGGGGGGCGCAAGGGTCAGCCCCAGCATTTT.